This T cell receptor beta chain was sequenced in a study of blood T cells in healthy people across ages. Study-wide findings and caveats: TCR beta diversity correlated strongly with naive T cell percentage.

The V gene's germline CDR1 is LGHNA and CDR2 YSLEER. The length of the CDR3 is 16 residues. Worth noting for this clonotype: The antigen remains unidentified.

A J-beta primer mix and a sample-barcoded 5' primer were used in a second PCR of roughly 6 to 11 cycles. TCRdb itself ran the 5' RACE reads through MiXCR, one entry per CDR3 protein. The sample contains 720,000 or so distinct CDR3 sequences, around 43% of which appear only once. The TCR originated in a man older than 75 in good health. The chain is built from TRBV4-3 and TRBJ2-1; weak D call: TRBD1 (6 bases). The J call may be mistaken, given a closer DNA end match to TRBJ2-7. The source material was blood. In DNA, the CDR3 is TGCGCCAGCAGCCAAGACCCCAGGGGTTCCTACAATGAGCAGTACTTC. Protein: CASSQDPRGSYNEQYF.